This is a list of T cell receptor beta chains from one sample in a study of regulatory T cells in long-lasting Graves disease. In TCRdb, the multiplex PCR reads were re-called with MiXCR into one record per CDR3 protein. The repertoire holds a few hundred thousand distinct CDR3 sequences, with around 20% as singletons. The source material was peripheral blood mononuclear cells (PBMCs), sampled at new diagnosis, from a patient treated with antithyroid drugs. These receptors all come from a female donor with Graves disease. Both conserved end residues are part of each CDR3. Each record gives: J gene, V gene, D gene, clone size, CDR3 DNA, CDR3 protein. The D gene is left open where the match is weak. Only some rows state a clone size, as once, few, many or a class for expanded clones.

>TRBJ2-1|TRBV29-1|NA|many
TGCAGCGGTACTTCGGGGGAGGCGCACAATGAGCAGTTCTTC
CSGTSGEAHNEQFF
>TRBJ1-1|TRBV19|NA|many
TGTGCCAGTAGTGACCGGGGCCGGAACACTGAAGCTTTCTTT
CASSDRGRNTEAFF
>TRBJ1-3|TRBV9|NA|many
TGTGCCAGCACACGACAGGTGGACGGTAACACCATATATTTT
CASTRQVDGNTIYF
>TRBJ1-1|TRBV25-1|NA|NA
TGTGCCAGCAGGAAAAGGGGATCGAACACTGAAGCTTTCTTT
CASRKRGSNTEAFF
>TRBJ1-2|TRBV3-1|NA|many
TGTGCCAGCAGCCAAGATCGTGGGCTCTATGGCTACACCTTC
CASSQDRGLYGYTF
>TRBJ1-1|TRBV10-1|NA|many
TGCGCCAGCAGTGGGACTGGACACACGAACACTGAAGCTTTCTTT
CASSGTGHTNTEAFF
>TRBJ1-3|TRBV6-1|NA|few
TGTGCCAGCAGCTTTACAGGGCGCTCTGGAAACACCATATATTTT
CASSFTGRSGNTIYF
>TRBJ2-1|TRBV7-9|TRBD2|NA
TGTGCCACGACTAGCGGGAATAAAGGTGAGCAGTTCTTC
CATTSGNKGEQFF
>TRBJ1-3|TRBV18|NA|NA
TGTGCCAGCTCACCAGGGCAGGGGTCGAGCTCTGGAAACACCATATATTTT
CASSPGQGSSSGNTIYF
>TRBJ1-2|TRBV24-1|NA|NA
TGTGCCACCAGTGATCGACTTGCCGGGGAAGGCTACACCTTC
CATSDRLAGEGYTF
>TRBJ2-1|TRBV20-1|NA|many
TGCAGTGCTATGAAGAGATCCTACAATGAGCAGTTCTTC
CSAMKRSYNEQFF
>TRBJ2-3|TRBV20-1|NA|many
TGCAGTGCCAACAACAGAGACCCCGCTAGCACAGATACGCAGTATTTT
CSANNRDPASTDTQYF
>TRBJ1-2|TRBV7-2|NA|many
TGCGCCAGCAGCCCCCAAGTGGATTCTTATGGCTACACCTTC
CASSPQVDSYGYTF
>TRBJ1-1|TRBV5-1|NA|few
TGCGCCAGCAGCTGGAGGGGGGCGAACACTGAAGCTTTCTTT
CASSWRGANTEAFF
>TRBJ2-6|TRBV9|NA|few
TGTGCCAGCAGCGTAGTGGGGGCCCCCTCTGGGGCCAACGTCCTGACTTTC
CASSVVGAPSGANVLTF
>TRBJ1-5|TRBV7-2|TRBD1|NA
TGTGCCAGCAGCTGGAGACAGGGGCAGCCCCAGCATTTT
CASSWRQGQPQHF
>TRBJ2-1|TRBV14|NA|many
TGTGCCAGCAGCCAGACAGTCCCCCACAATGAGCAGTTCTTC
CASSQTVPHNEQFF
>TRBJ2-1|TRBV6-2/TRBV6-3|TRBD1|few
TGTGCCAGCAGTTACCCCCCCGACAGGGGGTACTACAATGAGCAGTTCTTC
CASSYPPDRGYYNEQFF
>TRBJ1-2|TRBV11-2|NA|many
TGTGCCAGCAGCTTAAACCGAATTTCGGACTATGGCTACACCTTC
CASSLNRISDYGYTF
>TRBJ1-4|TRBV6-2/TRBV6-3|NA|few
TGTGCCAGCAGTGATTTGGCAGGGGTGAATGAAAAACTGTTTTTT
CASSDLAGVNEKLFF
>TRBJ2-5|TRBV5-4|TRBD2|many
TGTGCCAGCAGCGACGGGACTAGCCAAGAGACCCAGTACTTC
CASSDGTSQETQYF
>TRBJ1-1|TRBV28|NA|many
TGTGCCAGCAGTTTAGGACACAGGAACACTGAAGCTTTCTTT
CASSLGHRNTEAFF
>TRBJ2-3|TRBV7-2|NA|NA
TGTGCCAGCAGCTTAGGGGATGATACGCAGTATTTT
CASSLGDDTQYF
>TRBJ2-3|TRBV24-1|TRBD2|many
TGTGCCACCAGTGATTCGCGACTAGCGGGAGCTCTGGTGGCGTATTTT
CATSDSRLAGALVAYF
>TRBJ1-1|TRBV29-1|NA|many
TGCAGCGTTGCACGGCGCTTGAACACTGAAGCTTTCTTT
CSVARRLNTEAFF
>TRBJ2-1|TRBV7-8|NA|few
TGTGCCAGCAGCTTTGGCAACCACAATGAGCAGTTCTTC
CASSFGNHNEQFF
>TRBJ2-5|TRBV10-3|NA|many
TGTGCCACCGGGGGGACAGGCACTAAAGAGACCCAGTACTTC
CATGGTGTKETQYF
>TRBJ1-1|TRBV27|NA|many
TGTGCCAGCAGTTTATTCGACGGTCTGAACACTGAAGCTTTCTTT
CASSLFDGLNTEAFF
>TRBJ2-3|TRBV4-3|TRBD1|NA
TGCGCCAGCAGCCAAGATGGTCCGGGACAGGTCCAAGATACGCAGTATTTT
CASSQDGPGQVQDTQYF
>TRBJ2-7|TRBV24-1|NA|NA
TGTGCCACCAGTGATGCCTACGAGCAGTACTTC
CATSDAYEQYF
>TRBJ2-1|TRBV7-2|TRBD2|many
TGTGCCAGCAGCTTCGGGACTAGCGGTTACAATGAGCAGTTCTTC
CASSFGTSGYNEQFF
>TRBJ2-5|TRBV20-1|TRBD1|many
TGCAGTGCTTCCGACAGGGTCGGGGAGACCCAGTACTTC
CSASDRVGETQYF
>TRBJ1-6|TRBV10-2|NA|many
TGCGCCAGCAGTGAGTACAGCGACACTTCACCCCTCCACTTT
CASSEYSDTSPLHF
>TRBJ2-7|TRBV2|NA|many
TGTGCCAGCAGTGAAGACCCTCTCGAGCAGTACTTC
CASSEDPLEQYF
>TRBJ2-1|TRBV2|TRBD2|NA
TGTGCCAGCAGAGACGGGACTAGCGGGGACCCTTCCTACAATGAGCAGTTCTTC
CASRDGTSGDPSYNEQFF
>TRBJ2-6|TRBV5-5|NA|many
TGTGCCAGCAGCACAGTCATGTCTGGGGCCAACGTCCTGACTTTC
CASSTVMSGANVLTF
>TRBJ2-5|TRBV12-3/TRBV12-4|NA|many
TGTGCCAGCAGCCTCTTCACCGGCGGAGAGACCCAGTACTTC
CASSLFTGGETQYF
>TRBJ2-5|TRBV20-1|TRBD2|many
TGCAGTGCCCGCACGGGACTAGCGGGGGGGCTGGAGACCCAGTACTTC
CSARTGLAGGLETQYF
>TRBJ2-5|TRBV7-2|TRBD1|NA
TGTGCCAGCAGCTCAGCCTCAGGGGGCTGGGAGACCCAGTACTTC
CASSSASGGWETQYF
>TRBJ1-3|TRBV12-3/TRBV12-4|NA|many
TGTGCCAGCAGTTCCGGGACGGCTGGTGGAAACACCATATATTTT
CASSSGTAGGNTIYF
>TRBJ1-1|TRBV3-1|NA|many
TGTGCCAGCAGCCACTCCAGGGGTCCGAACACTGAAGCTTTCTTT
CASSHSRGPNTEAFF
>TRBJ1-2|TRBV25-1|NA|NA
TGTGCCAGCAGTACAGCGCCTTATGGCTACACCTTC
CASSTAPYGYTF
>TRBJ2-4|TRBV2|NA|many
TGTGCCAGCAGACCACTGAAAAACATTCAGTACTTC
CASRPLKNIQYF
>TRBJ2-5|TRBV7-2|NA|many
TGTGCCAGCAGCTTAGCGGGGGCAGGCTATGAGACCCAGTACTTC
CASSLAGAGYETQYF
>TRBJ2-3|TRBV24-1|NA|many
TGTGCCACCAGTGATTTGTCTGCAGATACGCAGTATTTT
CATSDLSADTQYF
>TRBJ2-7|TRBV4-1|NA|many
TGCGCCAGCAGCCAAGGTACTAGATCCCCCTACGAGCAGTACTTC
CASSQGTRSPYEQYF
>TRBJ2-7|TRBV7-9|TRBD1|many
TGTGCCAGCAGTTCCGACTTCGGACAGGGGAGTGGCTACGAGCAGTACTTC
CASSSDFGQGSGYEQYF
>TRBJ1-1|TRBV18|NA|many
TGTGCCAGCTCACCATTGATCGGGGAAGCTTTCTTT
CASSPLIGEAFF
>TRBJ2-1|TRBV6-2/TRBV6-3|TRBD2|many
TGTGCCAGCAGCCTCCGACTAGCGGGGGGAGATGAGCAGTTCTTC
CASSLRLAGGDEQFF
>TRBJ2-1|TRBV12-3/TRBV12-4|NA|once
TGTGCCAGCAGTTCAACAGTCAATGAGCAGTTCTTC
CASSSTVNEQFF
>TRBJ2-3|TRBV4-3|NA|many
TGCGCCAGCAGCCAAGATAGGCCTGGAAAAGATACGCAGTATTTT
CASSQDRPGKDTQYF
>TRBJ1-2|TRBV12-3/TRBV12-4|NA|many
TGTGCCAGCAGTTTAAGGATAGGTTCTCGGGCTAACTATGGCTACACCTTC
CASSLRIGSRANYGYTF
>TRBJ2-3|TRBV7-2|NA|many
TGTGCCAGCAGCCCCAGGGTGGGGGCGGGCACAGATACGCAGTATTTT
CASSPRVGAGTDTQYF
>TRBJ2-7|TRBV27|TRBD1|many
TGTGCCAGCAGTAACCGGGACAGGGGTTCTGCCGAGCAGTACTTC
CASSNRDRGSAEQYF
>TRBJ1-5|TRBV20-1|NA|NA
TGCAGTGCCCATTCGGGGGGCAATCAGCCCCAGCATTTT
CSAHSGGNQPQHF